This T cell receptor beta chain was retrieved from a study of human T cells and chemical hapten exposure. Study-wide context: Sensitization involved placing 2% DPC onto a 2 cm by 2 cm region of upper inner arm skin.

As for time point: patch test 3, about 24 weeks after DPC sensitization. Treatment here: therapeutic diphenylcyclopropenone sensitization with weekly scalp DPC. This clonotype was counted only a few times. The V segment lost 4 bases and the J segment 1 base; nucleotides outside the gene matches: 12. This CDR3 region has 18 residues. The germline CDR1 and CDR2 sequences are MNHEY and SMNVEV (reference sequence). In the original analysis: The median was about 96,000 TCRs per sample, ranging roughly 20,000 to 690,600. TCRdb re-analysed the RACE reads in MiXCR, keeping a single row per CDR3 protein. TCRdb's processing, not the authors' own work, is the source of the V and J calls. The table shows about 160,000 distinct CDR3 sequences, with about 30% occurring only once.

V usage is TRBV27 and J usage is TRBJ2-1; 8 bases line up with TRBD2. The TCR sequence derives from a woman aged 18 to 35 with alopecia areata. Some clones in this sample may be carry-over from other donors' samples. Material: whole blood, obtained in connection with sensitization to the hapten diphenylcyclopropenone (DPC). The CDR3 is CASSSRRGGGRSYNEQFF. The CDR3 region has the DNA TGTGCCAGCAGTTCGCGCCGGGGGGGCGGGAGGTCCTACAATGAGCAGTTCTTC.